The entry below describes one T cell receptor (beta chain). Antigen unknown. TCRdb's copy holds only in-frame clones and misses some; the assay was immunoSEQ multiplex PCR. There are 400,000 to 450,000 clones in the sample; 80% to 95% occur only once, and about 4.4% lies in the top ten. The sample originates from a study of Ad26.COV2.S vaccination and SARS-CoV-2 variants. Overall study: Administration of Ad26.COV2.S was intramuscular, either once or twice 56 days apart.

General study findings and limits: Analyses that measured TCR breadth and depth may have underestimated total T cell responses. Greater spike-specific TCR breadth was seen in vaccine recipients than in placebo recipients. Non-spike TCR breadth showed similarity between vaccine and placebo recipients.

Treatment: about 20 received Ad26.COV2.S at low or high dose, single or two shots; 5 received placebo; per-sample allocation not given. Sampling was done on day 63 after the first vaccine or placebo injection. Deletions cut 1 base from V and 0 bases from J, with 7 bases between. Germline CDR1 and CDR2: SGHAT and FQNNGV. The CDR3 sequence is 14 residues long. The chain employs TRBV11-2 and TRBJ2-7; no clear D. This clonotype originated in a person aged 18-60 years who received the Ad26.COV2.S COVID-19 vaccine or a placebo. Sequenced material: peripheral blood, taken in a trial of Ad26.COV2.S vaccine versus placebo. CDR3 protein: CASSLGSASYEQYF. As DNA, the CDR3 is TGTGCCAGCAGCTTAGGGTCGGCCTCCTACGAGCAGTACTTC.